This T cell receptor (beta chain) was identified in a study of blood T cell repertoires in COVID-19. This CDR3 spans 15 amino acids. This clone was seen once. Some clones are missing from TCRdb's copy, which holds only in-frame ones; the method was immunoSEQ multiplex PCR. The table shows about 250,000 clones, with 80% to 90% occurring only once. Source material: PBMCs or T cells enriched from blood (not recorded which). The chain employs TRBV21-1 and TRBJ2-7; the table names TRBD2, a call not compared with the DNA. TRBV21-1 is noted as a pseudogene. The clonotype was recovered from a man aged 35-49 years who had recovered from COVID-19. CDR3 nucleotides: TGTGCCAGCAGCACCCGGACTAGCGGCCCTTACGAGCAGTACTTC. This codes for CASSTRTSGPYEQYF.